The following is a T cell receptor (beta chain) sequence with its context. Germline V gives CDR1 GTSNPN, CDR2 SVGIG (reference sequence). V was pared by 2 bases and J by 4 bases, with 14 bases between. The CDR3 loop spans 14 amino acids. This entry belongs to a study of CD8 T cells in Susac syndrome. Random hexamers served to reverse transcribe roughly 0.5 to 1 ug RNA. The immunoSEQ assay covered 54 Vbeta and 13 Jbeta segments for CDR3. TCRdb redid the calling of the immunoSEQ multiplex PCR reads with MiXCR, one entry per CDR3 protein. Of roughly 130,000 distinct CDR3 sequences in the sample, approximately 95% were seen once. TEMRA cells were enriched by FACS, and CD4+ and CD8+ T cells were negatively isolated.

The chain recombines TRBV30 with TRBJ1-1, with no clear D. This TCR derives from a human donor with multiple sclerosis. Material: CD4+ T cells from PBMCs. The CDR3 DNA sequence: TGTGCCTGGAGTTTTGGGGTTGCTACCACTGAAGCTTTCTTT. Translating gives CAWSFGVATTEAFF.